The clone carrying this TCR beta chain has just a few counts. Its antigen is currently unknown. Other DNA sequences within the sample encode an identical CDR3. TCRdb's table, derived via immunoSEQ multiplex PCR, lists solely in-frame clones and lacks some. The sample consists of more than 100,000 clones, roughly 88% of them appearing once. This sample is drawn from a study of T cell responses to AZD1222 COVID-19 vaccine. Study-wide results and limits: Reports indicate that nearly half of spike-specific TCRs are directed at unmutated variant regions.

Sequenced material: peripheral blood, taken on day 0 of AZD1222 vaccination. This sequence was found in an adult in good health.

The CDR3 sequence is CASSELAGGPDTQYF. The CDR3 nucleotides are TGTGCCAGCAGTGAACTAGCGGGGGGGCCAGATACGCAGTATTTT. V and J are TRBV6-1 and TRBJ2-3; 12 nucleotides align to TRBD2. Germline values: CDR1 MNHNS, CDR2 SASEGT. V dropped 2 bases and J dropped 4; count of bases not matched to a gene: 1. There are 15 residues in the CDR3.